The rows below give T cell receptor beta chains drawn from one sample of a study of shared clonotypes between healthy human individuals. The assay was immunoSEQ multiplex PCR, and TCRdb's table has in-frame clones only and misses some. The profile shows about a million clones, roughly 80% of them singletons. The sample comprised memory CD4+ T cells from PBMCs. These receptors originate from a man aged 18 to 35 in good health. Some clones in this sample may be carry-over from other donors' samples. CDR3s include the opening cysteine and the closing phenylalanine or tryptophan. The order of the fields is CDR3 protein, CDR3 DNA, CDR3 length, D gene, J gene, clone size, V gene. D genes are given only for firm matches. The size of a clone is reported for some rows only, either as once, few or many, or as a class for expanded clones.

CDR3 protein: CAWSITSNQPQHF
CDR3 DNA: TGTGCCTGGAGTATCACCAGCAATCAGCCCCAGCATTTT
CDR3 length: 13
D gene: NA
J gene: TRBJ1-5
clone size: NA
V gene: TRBV30

CDR3 protein: CASGVVQGNTEAFF
CDR3 DNA: TGTGCCAGCGGCGTAGTTCAGGGGAACACTGAAGCTTTCTTT
CDR3 length: 14
D gene: NA
J gene: TRBJ1-1
clone size: once
V gene: TRBV9

CDR3 protein: CASSPRTGMNTEAFF
CDR3 DNA: TGTGCCAGCAGCCCGAGGACAGGGATGAACACTGAAGCTTTCTTT
CDR3 length: 15
D gene: TRBD1
J gene: TRBJ1-1
clone size: NA
V gene: TRBV7-2

CDR3 protein: CAWSGLTGLQTEAFF
CDR3 DNA: TGTGCCTGGAGCGGATTGACAGGACTCCAAACTGAAGCTTTCTTT
CDR3 length: 15
D gene: NA
J gene: TRBJ1-1
clone size: NA
V gene: TRBV30

CDR3 protein: CASSFNRGRSTDTQYF
CDR3 DNA: TGTGCCAGCAGTTTCAACAGGGGGCGGAGCACAGATACGCAGTATTTT
CDR3 length: 16
D gene: TRBD1
J gene: TRBJ2-3
clone size: NA
V gene: TRBV27

CDR3 protein: CATSGKRGQGLLNTEAFF
CDR3 DNA: TGTGCCACCAGCGGAAAAAGGGGGCAGGGGCTGTTGAACACTGAAGCTTTCTTT
CDR3 length: 18
D gene: TRBD1
J gene: TRBJ1-1
clone size: NA
V gene: TRBV15

CDR3 protein: CASSRTGDYGYTF
CDR3 DNA: TGTGCCAGTAGCCGGACAGGGGACTATGGCTACACCTTC
CDR3 length: 13
D gene: TRBD1
J gene: TRBJ1-2
clone size: NA
V gene: TRBV19

CDR3 protein: CASSEAPVFYNSPLHF
CDR3 DNA: TGTGCCAGCAGTGAAGCACCGGTGTTCTATAATTCACCCCTCCACTTT
CDR3 length: 16
D gene: NA
J gene: TRBJ1-6
clone size: NA
V gene: TRBV6-1

CDR3 protein: CASSPPEAGIHADTQYF
CDR3 DNA: TGTGCCAGCTCACCACCGGAGGCAGGGATTCATGCAGATACGCAGTATTTT
CDR3 length: 17
D gene: NA
J gene: TRBJ2-3
clone size: NA
V gene: TRBV18

CDR3 protein: CSAGQTNEKLFF
CDR3 DNA: TGCAGCGCAGGGCAAACTAATGAAAAACTGTTTTTT
CDR3 length: 12
D gene: NA
J gene: TRBJ1-4
clone size: NA
V gene: TRBV29-1

CDR3 protein: CASSLKRGATNEKLFF
CDR3 DNA: TGTGCCAGCAGTCTGAAACGCGGGGCAACTAATGAAAAACTGTTTTTT
CDR3 length: 16
D gene: NA
J gene: TRBJ1-4
clone size: NA
V gene: TRBV28

CDR3 protein: CASSPPTSGRVSDTQYF
CDR3 DNA: TGCGCCAGCAGCCCCCCAACCAGCGGGAGGGTGTCAGATACGCAGTATTTT
CDR3 length: 17
D gene: TRBD2
J gene: TRBJ2-3
clone size: NA
V gene: TRBV5-1

CDR3 protein: CASSIGTQNNEQFF
CDR3 DNA: TGCGCCAGCAGCATCGGGACACAAAACAATGAGCAGTTCTTC
CDR3 length: 14
D gene: NA
J gene: TRBJ2-1
clone size: few
V gene: TRBV5-1

CDR3 protein: CASRSTQGSWYNEQFF
CDR3 DNA: TGTGCCAGCAGGTCTACCCAGGGAAGTTGGTACAATGAGCAGTTCTTC
CDR3 length: 16
D gene: NA
J gene: TRBJ2-1
clone size: NA
V gene: TRBV7-9

CDR3 protein: CASSLYRLREQYF
CDR3 DNA: TGTGCCAGCAGCCTCTACAGGTTACGGGAGCAGTACTTC
CDR3 length: 13
D gene: NA
J gene: TRBJ2-7
clone size: NA
V gene: TRBV14

CDR3 protein: CASSLGLAGETQYF
CDR3 DNA: TGTGCCAGCAGCTTAGGCCTAGCGGGAGAGACGCAGTATTTT
CDR3 length: 14
D gene: TRBD2
J gene: TRBJ2-3
clone size: once
V gene: TRBV7-9

CDR3 protein: CASSLTGRYEQYF
CDR3 DNA: TGTGCCAGCAGTTTGACAGGGCGGTACGAGCAGTACTTC
CDR3 length: 13
D gene: TRBD1
J gene: TRBJ2-7
clone size: NA
V gene: TRBV28

CDR3 protein: CASSRLLALTNEQFF
CDR3 DNA: TGTGCCAGCAGCCGGTTGCTAGCCTTGACCAATGAGCAGTTCTTC
CDR3 length: 15
D gene: NA
J gene: TRBJ2-1
clone size: NA
V gene: TRBV11-1

CDR3 protein: CASSRLASPYEQYF
CDR3 DNA: TGTGCCAGCAGCCGACTAGCGAGTCCCTACGAGCAGTACTTC
CDR3 length: 14
D gene: TRBD2
J gene: TRBJ2-7
clone size: NA
V gene: TRBV6-5

CDR3 protein: CASSLTGGLKTQYF
CDR3 DNA: TGTGCCAGCAGCTTAACAGGGGGGCTGAAGACCCAGTACTTC
CDR3 length: 14
D gene: NA
J gene: TRBJ2-5
clone size: NA
V gene: TRBV7-3

CDR3 protein: CASSPSPYGSYNEQFF
CDR3 DNA: TGCGCCAGCAGCCCGAGTCCGTATGGGTCCTACAATGAGCAGTTCTTC
CDR3 length: 16
D gene: NA
J gene: TRBJ2-1
clone size: NA
V gene: TRBV4-3

CDR3 protein: CASSLAARLNTEAFF
CDR3 DNA: TGTGCCAGCAGCTTAGCGGCCAGATTGAACACTGAAGCTTTCTTT
CDR3 length: 15
D gene: NA
J gene: TRBJ1-1
clone size: NA
V gene: TRBV7-8

CDR3 protein: CASSFRGVDGYTF
CDR3 DNA: TGTGCCAGCAGCTTTAGGGGGGTGGATGGCTACACCTTC
CDR3 length: 13
D gene: NA
J gene: TRBJ1-2
clone size: once
V gene: TRBV28

CDR3 protein: CASSSIGAGVLNTEAFF
CDR3 DNA: TGTGCCAGCAGCTCGATCGGGGCAGGGGTCCTGAACACTGAAGCTTTCTTT
CDR3 length: 17
D gene: NA
J gene: TRBJ1-1
clone size: once
V gene: TRBV5-6

CDR3 protein: CASSSRTSGRGNEQFF
CDR3 DNA: TGTGCCAGCAGCTCCCGGACTAGCGGGAGAGGGAATGAGCAGTTCTTC
CDR3 length: 16
D gene: TRBD2
J gene: TRBJ2-1
clone size: once
V gene: TRBV7-9

CDR3 protein: CASSLTGGTNTGELFF
CDR3 DNA: TGTGCCAGCAGCTTAACAGGGGGAACGAACACCGGGGAGCTGTTTTTT
CDR3 length: 16
D gene: NA
J gene: TRBJ2-2
clone size: NA
V gene: TRBV7-3

CDR3 protein: CASSRALAPRGANVLTF
CDR3 DNA: TGTGCCAGCAGCAGAGCCCTGGCGCCGAGAGGGGCCAACGTCCTGACTTTC
CDR3 length: 17
D gene: NA
J gene: TRBJ2-6
clone size: NA
V gene: TRBV7-3

CDR3 protein: CASSPGADTQYF
CDR3 DNA: TGTGCCAGCAGTCCGGGGGCAGATACGCAGTATTTT
CDR3 length: 12
D gene: NA
J gene: TRBJ2-3
clone size: NA
V gene: TRBV11-3

CDR3 protein: CASSWRVRYSNQPQHF
CDR3 DNA: TGTGCCAGCAGCTGGCGGGTAAGGTATAGCAATCAGCCCCAGCATTTT
CDR3 length: 16
D gene: NA
J gene: TRBJ1-5
clone size: once
V gene: TRBV28

CDR3 protein: CASSARTSGREYEQFF
CDR3 DNA: TGCGCCAGCAGCGCCCGGACTAGCGGGAGGGAGTATGAGCAGTTCTTC
CDR3 length: 16
D gene: TRBD2
J gene: TRBJ2-1
clone size: NA
V gene: TRBV4-1

CDR3 protein: CASSFSGQGDETQYF
CDR3 DNA: TGTGCCAGCAGCTTTTCTGGACAGGGGGATGAGACCCAGTACTTC
CDR3 length: 15
D gene: TRBD1
J gene: TRBJ2-5
clone size: once
V gene: TRBV7-3

CDR3 protein: CASSSLSGNRARGYTF
CDR3 DNA: TGTGCCAGTAGTAGCCTAAGTGGGAACAGGGCAAGAGGCTACACCTTC
CDR3 length: 16
D gene: NA
J gene: TRBJ1-2
clone size: NA
V gene: TRBV19

CDR3 protein: CASSWGKAGDIQYF
CDR3 DNA: TGTGCCAGCAGCTGGGGTAAAGCCGGGGACATTCAGTACTTC
CDR3 length: 14
D gene: NA
J gene: TRBJ2-4
clone size: NA
V gene: TRBV5-4

CDR3 protein: CASRLDQETQYF
CDR3 DNA: TGTGCCAGCAGATTGGACCAAGAGACCCAGTACTTC
CDR3 length: 12
D gene: NA
J gene: TRBJ2-5
clone size: NA
V gene: TRBV2

CDR3 protein: CASREDRAHYNEQFF
CDR3 DNA: TGTGCCAGCAGGGAGGACAGGGCCCACTACAATGAGCAGTTCTTC
CDR3 length: 15
D gene: TRBD1
J gene: TRBJ2-1
clone size: NA
V gene: TRBV27

CDR3 protein: CASSQLGQDAFF
CDR3 DNA: TGCGCCAGCAGCCAGTTAGGGCAAGACGCTTTCTTT
CDR3 length: 12
D gene: NA
J gene: TRBJ1-1
clone size: NA
V gene: TRBV4-3

CDR3 protein: CAISFTETPYGYTF
CDR3 DNA: TGTGCCATCAGTTTTACCGAGACGCCTTATGGCTACACCTTC
CDR3 length: 14
D gene: NA
J gene: TRBJ1-2
clone size: NA
V gene: TRBV10-3

CDR3 protein: CASRRDNSGNTIYF
CDR3 DNA: TGTGCCAGCAGGCGGGACAACTCTGGAAACACCATATATTTT
CDR3 length: 14
D gene: NA
J gene: TRBJ1-3
clone size: NA
V gene: TRBV6-5

CDR3 protein: CASSSRAQGSEQYF
CDR3 DNA: TGCGCCAGCAGCTCCCGAGCCCAGGGATCGGAGCAGTACTTC
CDR3 length: 14
D gene: NA
J gene: TRBJ2-7
clone size: NA
V gene: TRBV4-3

CDR3 protein: CAWGVREAFF
CDR3 DNA: TGTGCCTGGGGAGTGCGCGAAGCTTTCTTT
CDR3 length: 10
D gene: NA
J gene: TRBJ1-1
clone size: NA
V gene: TRBV30

CDR3 protein: CASSLLRGYGYTF
CDR3 DNA: TGTGCCAGCAGCTTACTACGAGGGTATGGCTACACCTTC
CDR3 length: 13
D gene: NA
J gene: TRBJ1-2
clone size: NA
V gene: TRBV7-2

CDR3 protein: CASSLNLPAGHGYEQYF
CDR3 DNA: TGCGCCAGCAGCTTAAACCTACCAGCGGGACATGGCTACGAGCAGTACTTC
CDR3 length: 17
D gene: NA
J gene: TRBJ2-7
clone size: NA
V gene: TRBV5-1

CDR3 protein: CASSQDLEDVGTGDFVGRTEAFF
CDR3 DNA: TGTGCCAGCAGCCAAGATTTGGAGGATGTAGGGACAGGCGATTTTGTTGGTAGAACTGAAGCTTTCTTT
CDR3 length: 23
D gene: TRBD1
J gene: TRBJ1-1
clone size: NA
V gene: TRBV14

CDR3 protein: CSAQDGYEQYF
CDR3 DNA: TGCAGTGCCCAGGATGGGTACGAGCAGTACTTC
CDR3 length: 11
D gene: NA
J gene: TRBJ2-7
clone size: NA
V gene: TRBV20-1

CDR3 protein: CASSQDSAIQYF
CDR3 DNA: TGTGCCAGCAGCCAAGATTCGGCCATTCAGTACTTC
CDR3 length: 12
D gene: NA
J gene: TRBJ2-4
clone size: once
V gene: TRBV4-2

CDR3 protein: CASSLDVGPGELFF
CDR3 DNA: TGTGCCAGCAGCTTAGATGTGGGACCCGGGGAGCTGTTTTTT
CDR3 length: 14
D gene: NA
J gene: TRBJ2-2
clone size: NA
V gene: TRBV7-2

CDR3 protein: CASSVGYGNAHNEQFF
CDR3 DNA: TGTGCCAGCAGCGTTGGGTATGGGAACGCCCACAATGAGCAGTTCTTC
CDR3 length: 16
D gene: NA
J gene: TRBJ2-1
clone size: few
V gene: TRBV9

CDR3 protein: CASSLWLARSTDTQYF
CDR3 DNA: TGTGCCAGCAGTTTATGGCTAGCCCGTAGCACAGATACGCAGTATTTT
CDR3 length: 16
D gene: NA
J gene: TRBJ2-3
clone size: NA
V gene: TRBV27

CDR3 protein: CASSLTYMARGQPQHF
CDR3 DNA: TGTGCCAGCAGTTTGACTTATATGGCCCGTGGTCAGCCCCAGCATTTT
CDR3 length: 16
D gene: NA
J gene: TRBJ1-5
clone size: NA
V gene: TRBV28

CDR3 protein: CASSAGGLGYGYTF
CDR3 DNA: TGTGCCAGCAGTGCCGGGGGGTTGGGCTATGGCTACACCTTC
CDR3 length: 14
D gene: NA
J gene: TRBJ1-2
clone size: NA
V gene: TRBV6-1

CDR3 protein: CASSLIAGGVGEQFF
CDR3 DNA: TGTGCCAGCAGCCTGATAGCGGGTGGGGTCGGTGAGCAGTTCTTC
CDR3 length: 15
D gene: TRBD2
J gene: TRBJ2-1
clone size: NA
V gene: TRBV7-2

CDR3 protein: CASSPGASGTYEQYF
CDR3 DNA: TGTGCCAGCAGCCCCGGAGCTAGCGGGACCTACGAGCAGTACTTC
CDR3 length: 15
D gene: TRBD2
J gene: TRBJ2-7
clone size: few
V gene: TRBV7-9

CDR3 protein: CATSRGGQSRYNEQFF
CDR3 DNA: TGTGCCACCAGCAGAGGGGGACAGTCCCGGTACAATGAGCAGTTCTTC
CDR3 length: 16
D gene: TRBD1
J gene: TRBJ2-1
clone size: few
V gene: TRBV15